This T cell receptor (beta chain) was observed in a study of spatial heterogeneity in lung cancer. Time point meaning: sample taken at primary tumor resection. Unsorted tumor, nontumor lung tissue or cryopreserved PBMC supplied the whole RNA. CDR3 length: 16 amino acids. V was cut by 0 bases and J by 4 bases, with 19 bases left in between. The V gene's germline CDR1 is DFQATT and CDR2 SNEGSKA (reference sequence). TCRdb recomputed calls from the 5' RACE reads with MiXCR, one row per CDR3 protein. The table has roughly 9,900 distinct CDR3 sequences, approximately 8.6% seen once. Many counts were recorded for this clonotype.

The gene calls are TRBV20-1 and TRBJ2-7, with a tentative D call TRBD1 (6 bases). The sequence was obtained from a male donor with early-stage non-small cell lung cancer. The material was PBMCs, obtained at surgery. CDR3 in amino acids: CSARDQDRRGGYEQYF. DNA for the CDR3: TGCAGTGCTAGAGATCAGGACAGAAGAGGAGGTTACGAGCAGTACTTC.